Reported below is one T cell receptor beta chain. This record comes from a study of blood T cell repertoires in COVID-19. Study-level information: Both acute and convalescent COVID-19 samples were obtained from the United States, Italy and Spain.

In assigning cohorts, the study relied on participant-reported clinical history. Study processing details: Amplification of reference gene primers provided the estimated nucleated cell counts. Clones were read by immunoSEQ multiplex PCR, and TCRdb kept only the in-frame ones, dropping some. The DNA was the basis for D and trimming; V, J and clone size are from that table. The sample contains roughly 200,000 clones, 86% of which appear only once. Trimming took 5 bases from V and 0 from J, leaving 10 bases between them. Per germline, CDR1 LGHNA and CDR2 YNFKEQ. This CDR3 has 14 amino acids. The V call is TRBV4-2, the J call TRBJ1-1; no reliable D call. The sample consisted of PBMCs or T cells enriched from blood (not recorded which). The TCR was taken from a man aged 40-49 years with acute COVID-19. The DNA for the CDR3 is TGTGCCAGCAGCAAAAGCGGGCTGAACACTGAAGCTTTCTTT. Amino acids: CASSKSGLNTEAFF.